Presented here are 6 T cell receptor beta chains from one specimen sequenced in a study of blood T cells in healthy people across ages. Primed by a sample-barcoded 5' primer and a J-beta primer mix, a second PCR proceeded for roughly 6 to 12 cycles. One entry per CDR3 protein, called by TCRdb with MiXCR from the 5' RACE reads. The repertoire holds roughly 1,800,000 distinct CDR3 sequences, with roughly 49% as singletons. The sequenced material came from blood. All receptors derive from a woman aged 40-49 years in good health.

This clonotype was recorded a few times. V usage is TRBV7-2 and J usage is TRBJ2-5, with D hard to call. Germline CDR1 reads SGHTA; CDR2 reads FQGNSA. V gave up 2 bases and J gave up 4 bases, with 11 bases separating them. This CDR3 has 14 residues. CDR3 DNA: TGTGCCAGCAGCTTATCCCCGCTAGGAGAGACCCAGTACTTC. Its protein product is CASSLSPLGETQYF.

The chain has TRBV7-9 and TRBJ2-3; no firm D call. The CDR3 runs 16 residues. V was shortened by 6 bases and J by 2 bases, with 18 bases between the two germline ends. Germline assignment: CDR1 SEHNR and CDR2 FQNEAQ (reference sequence). The chain's CDR3 is CASRETMDGITDTQYF. The CDR3 DNA sequence: TGTGCCAGCAGGGAGACGATGGACGGAATCACAGATACGCAGTATTTT.

The V and J genes are TRBV5-1 and TRBJ2-3; 12 positions agree with TRBD2. The CDR3 spans 16 residues. Germline values: CDR1 SGHRS, CDR2 YFSETQ. V shed 4 bases, J shed 6 bases, and the junction held 9 bases outside the gene matches. The CDR3 bases are TGCGCCAGCAGCCGCCTCCTAGCGGGGGGGCTGGATACGCAGTATTTT. Translated: CASSRLLAGGLDTQYF.

The chain recombines TRBV7-9 with TRBJ2-7; D could derive from TRBD1 or TRBD2 (6 bases each). The closer fit of TRBJ2-1 to the DNA end suggests the J call may be wrong. The CDR3 sequence is 14 residues long. In germline, CDR1 is SEHNR, CDR2 FQNEAQ (reference sequence). The CDR3 DNA follows: TGTGCCAGCAGCTTGGAGGGGGGCCATAGCGAGCAGTTCTTC. It encodes CASSLEGGHSEQFF.

In its sample, this clonotype was seen a few times. V and J are TRBV20-1 and TRBJ1-5; 7 nucleotides match TRBD1. Trimming took 0 bases from V and 4 from J; bases not matched to a gene: 6. The CDR3 length is 15 residues. Per the germline V gene, CDR1 is DFQATT and CDR2 is SNEGSKA (reference sequence). CDR3: CSARDAQQGNQPQHF. The DNA of the CDR3 is TGCAGTGCTAGAGATGCGCAACAGGGGAATCAGCCCCAGCATTTT.

The count of this clonotype is one. The V gene is TRBV5-1, the J gene TRBJ1-2, with D unresolved. Germline assignment: CDR1 SGHRS and CDR2 YFSETQ. This CDR3 has 12 amino acids. Trimming stripped 5 bases from V and 6 bases from J, with 11 bases between. The CDR3 spells CASRGQEDGYTF. CDR3 coding DNA: TGCGCCAGCAGGGGCCAGGAAGATGGCTACACCTTC. Based on the CDR3 plus reference TRBV5-1 and TRBJ1-2, the full variable domain is KAGVTQTPRYLIKTRGQQVTLSCSPISGHRSVSWYQQTPGQGLQFLFEYFSETQRNKGNFPGRFSGRQFSNSRSEMNVSTLELGDSALYLCASRGQEDGYTFGSGTRLTVV.